This T cell receptor (beta chain) comes out of a study of T cell responses to AZD1222 COVID-19 vaccine. Study-wide findings and caveats: Recipients of AZD1222 seropositive at baseline numbered only 5 to 7. CD4 TCRs associated with vaccination spanned spike, dominating at 160-218 and 743-854.

Second-dose schedules of about 4 or about 12 weeks were combined. This clone was counted once. Its antigen remains unknown. TCRdb's table, derived via immunoSEQ multiplex PCR, lists solely in-frame clones and lacks some. The table shows over 70,000 clones, with roughly 87% occurring only once. The germline V gene encodes CDR1 SGHNT and CDR2 YYREEE (reference sequence). The CDR3 is 15 amino acids. Trimming took off 0 bases at V and 6 bases at J, with 10 bases between the two ends. This specimen consisted of peripheral blood, obtained 28 days after the second AZD1222 dose. V is TRBV5-4 and J is TRBJ1-6; possibly TRBD1 for D (6 bases). The TCR was taken from an adult who received the AZD1222 COVID-19 vaccine. In DNA, the CDR3 is TGTGCCAGCAGCTTGGACAGGGCGGTTAATTCACCCCTCCACTTT. Encoded protein: CASSLDRAVNSPLHF.